The 13 T cell receptor beta chains presented below share a single source sample, sequenced in a study of radiotherapy plus CTLA-4 blockade in lung cancer. Method: immunoSEQ multiplex PCR; TCRdb's copy keeps in-frame clones and lacks some. The top ten hold approximately 3% of the sample, which has tens of thousands of clones, 60% to 85% seen once. Sequenced here: peripheral blood, sampled from a patient treated with radiotherapy plus ipilimumab. These receptors originate from a human donor with non-small cell lung cancer whose response to radiotherapy plus ipilimumab could not be evaluated.

The genes are TRBV27 and TRBJ1-6, with D possibly being TRBD1 (5 bases). Trimming took off 3 bases at V and 8 bases at J, with 11 bases between the two ends. The CDR3 extends over 14 amino acids. The germline gives CDR1 MNHEY, CDR2 SMNVEV (reference sequence). Written as DNA, the CDR3 is TGTGCCAGCAGTTTGGAGCAGGGTTATTCACCCCTCCACTTT. This encodes CASSLEQGYSPLHF.

The chain carries TRBV29-1 and TRBJ2-5, with D perhaps matching TRBD1 (6 bases). Germline values: CDR1 SQVTM, CDR2 ANQGSEA. The CDR3 runs to 14 residues. With 6 bases removed from V and 1 base from J, the gap between germline ends came to 15 bases. In DNA form, the CDR3 reads TGCAGCGTCGACAACAGGGCTACCCAAGAGACCCAGTACTTC. It yields the protein CSVDNRATQETQYF.

This clone was observed a handful of times. The chain joins TRBV6-5 to TRBJ2-7, with D maybe TRBD2 (5 bases). Trimming stripped 7 bases from V and 4 bases from J, with 17 bases between. The CDR3 spans 14 residues. CDR1 is MNHEY and CDR2 is SVGAGI in the germline V gene. The CDR3 loop is CASTPRAKLYEQYF. CDR3 in DNA: TGTGCCAGCACCCCGCGGGCAAAACTTTACGAGCAGTACTTC.

The CDR3 here is CASSWGGWETQYF. CDR3 sequence (DNA): TGTGCCAGCAGTTGGGGGGGTTGGGAGACCCAGTACTTC. V gene TRBV6-5 combines with J gene TRBJ2-5; 7 bases fit TRBD2. CDR1 MNHEY and CDR2 SVGAGI come from the germline V gene. V shed 4 bases and J 5 bases; nucleotides not matched to a gene: 4. CDR3 length: 13 amino acids.

V gene TRBV19 combines with J gene TRBJ2-5, with a tentative D call TRBD1 (7 bases). The CDR3 has 16 amino acids. Trimming pared 5 bases from V and 1 base from J, leaving 17 bases between. Germline lookup yields CDR1 LNHDA and CDR2 SQIVND (reference sequence). The DNA of the CDR3 is TGTGCCAGTAGTGGGCGGGGACAGCCGTTCCAAGAGACCCAGTACTTC. As protein: CASSGRGQPFQETQYF.

The V call is TRBV6-5, the J call TRBJ2-1; D unresolved. The germline V gene has CDR1 MNHEY and CDR2 SVGAGI. V lost 4 bases, J lost 3 bases, and 10 bases lay in between. This CDR3 comprises 14 residues. The CDR3 loop reads CASSFNINYNEQFF. The CDR3, as DNA: TGTGCCAGCAGTTTTAATATAAACTACAATGAGCAGTTCTTC.

The chain carries TRBV30 and TRBJ2-1, with a tentative D call TRBD2 (6 bases). The CDR3 is made up of 14 amino acids. Germline CDR1 reads GTSNPN; CDR2 reads SVGIG (reference sequence). Trimming pared 4 bases from V and 7 bases from J, leaving 17 bases between. The CDR3 reads CAWINREKSNEQFF. As DNA, the CDR3 is TGTGCCTGGATAAACCGGGAGAAGAGTAATGAGCAGTTCTTC.

This chain joins TRBV7-2 and TRBJ1-2; TRBD1 matches 8 bases. Germline CDR1 reads SGHTA; CDR2 reads FQGNSA. CDR3 size: 14 residues. J lost 8 bases, V lost 5 bases, and 10 bases had no gene match. The CDR3 coding sequence is TGTGCCAGCAGCCGCACCGGGACAGGCTTCGGCTACACCTTC. Its translation is CASSRTGTGFGYTF.

This clone was seen more than once but under ten times. Written as DNA, the CDR3 is TGTGCCAGCAGCAGAGGGACAGGGACTAATGAAAAACTGTTTTTT. Its protein is CASSRGTGTNEKLFF. The V and J genes are TRBV5-4 and TRBJ1-4; TRBD1 matches 9 bases. The V gene end was trimmed by 4 bases and the J gene end by 2 bases; junction bases not matched to a gene: 3. The germline V gene has CDR1 SGHNT and CDR2 YYREEE (reference sequence). The CDR3 extends over 15 amino acids. Full variable domain (rest looked up from reference TRBV5-4 and TRBJ1-4): ETGVTQSPTHLIKTRGQQVTLRCSSQSGHNTVSWYQQALGQGPQFIFQYYREEENGRGNFPPRFSGLQFPNYSSELNVNALELDDSALYLCASSRGTGTNEKLFFGSGTQLSVL.

The genes are TRBV6-5 and TRBJ2-4; D is possibly TRBD2 (6 bases). Germline CDR1 reads MNHEY; CDR2 reads SVGAGI. The CDR3 spans 16 residues. V lost 4 bases and J lost 3, with 16 bases in between. The CDR3 nucleotides read TGTGCCAGCAGTTCCCCGGGAACCGGGGGCAAAAACATTCAGTACTTC. It codes for CASSSPGTGGKNIQYF.

The chain uses TRBV5-6 and TRBJ2-2, with 8 bases matching TRBD1. CDR1 SGHDT and CDR2 YYEEEE come from the germline V gene. The CDR3 is 15 amino acids. V gave up 3 bases and J gave up 6 bases; unmatched junction bases: 7. The CDR3 sequence is CASSYNRGKSGELFF. CDR3 nucleotide sequence: TGTGCCAGCAGCTACAACAGGGGGAAGTCCGGGGAGCTGTTTTTT.

V and J are TRBV10-3 and TRBJ2-3, with 8 positions matching TRBD1. CDR1 is ENHRY and CDR2 is SYGVKD in the germline V gene. The CDR3 has 15 residues. The ends lost 5 bases at V and 6 bases at J; junction bases unmatched: 10. The CDR3 DNA reads as TGTGCCATCAGTTCCCCGGGACAGGTGCTTGATACGCAGTATTTT. As protein: CAISSPGQVLDTQYF.

The chain joins TRBV10-3 to TRBJ2-5, with D possibly matching TRBD2 (5 bases). The end of the DNA is better explained by TRBJ2-7, so the J call may be wrong. This CDR3 comprises 13 residues. CDR1 ENHRY and CDR2 SYGVKD come from the germline V gene. The CDR3 bases are TGTGCCATCAGTGACGGGGTCACCTACGAGCAGTACTTC. This encodes CAISDGVTYEQYF.